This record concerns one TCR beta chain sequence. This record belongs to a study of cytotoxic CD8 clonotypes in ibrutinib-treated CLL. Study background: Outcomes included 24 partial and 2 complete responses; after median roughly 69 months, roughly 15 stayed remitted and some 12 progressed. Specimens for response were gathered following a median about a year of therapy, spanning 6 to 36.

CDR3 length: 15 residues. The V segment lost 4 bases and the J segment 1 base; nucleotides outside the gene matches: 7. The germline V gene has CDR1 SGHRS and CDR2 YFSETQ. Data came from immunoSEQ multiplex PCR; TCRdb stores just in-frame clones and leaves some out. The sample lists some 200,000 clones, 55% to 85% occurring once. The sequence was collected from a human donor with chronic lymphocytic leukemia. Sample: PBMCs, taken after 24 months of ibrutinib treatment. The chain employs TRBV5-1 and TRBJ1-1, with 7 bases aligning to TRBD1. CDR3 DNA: TGCGCCAGCAGCCTGACAGGGCCGAAGAACACTGAAGCTTTCTTT. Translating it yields CASSLTGPKNTEAFF.